These T cell receptor beta chains were read from a single sample in a study of response to subunit inactivated influenza vaccine. MiXCR, run by TCRdb on the RT-PCR reads, gives a single entry per CDR3 protein. The sample holds some 480,000 distinct CDR3 sequences; about a tenth are singletons and the top ten take about 12%. Sequenced material: PBMCs from blood, taken about 40 days after vaccination. The receptors were sampled from a man in his fifties or sixties who received an inactivated influenza vaccine. CDR3s include the opening cysteine and the closing phenylalanine or tryptophan. D genes are given only for firm matches. Where a row states a size, it is once, few, many or the class of an expanded clone; other rows omit it.

J gene: TRBJ2-7; V gene: TRBV7-8; D gene: -; clone size: -; CDR3 DNA: TGTGCCAGCAGCTTAGCGGGGGGAGTACCCTACGAGCAGTACTTC; CDR3 protein: CASSLAGGVPYEQYF
J gene: TRBJ2-1; V gene: TRBV4-2; D gene: TRBD2; clone size: many; CDR3 DNA: TGTGCCAGCAGCCAACGTACTAGCGGGAGTTACAATGAGCAGTTCTTC; CDR3 protein: CASSQRTSGSYNEQFF
J gene: TRBJ1-2; V gene: TRBV6-1; D gene: -; clone size: -; CDR3 DNA: TGTGCCAGCAGTGTGACCCGTTTTTTTGGCTACACCTTC; CDR3 protein: CASSVTRFFGYTF
J gene: TRBJ1-1; V gene: TRBV20-1; D gene: TRBD1; clone size: -; CDR3 DNA: TGCAGTGCTAGCCAGGGGGCGTACACTGAAGCTTTCTTT; CDR3 protein: CSASQGAYTEAFF
J gene: TRBJ2-7; V gene: TRBV5-6; D gene: TRBD2; clone size: few; CDR3 DNA: TGTGCCAGCAGCCCTGGGGGGGATGGCTACGAGCAGTACTTC; CDR3 protein: CASSPGGDGYEQYF
J gene: TRBJ2-7; V gene: TRBV6-5; D gene: TRBD1; clone size: few; CDR3 DNA: TGTGCCAGCAGTTCTTTAGGGACAGGGGAACGATACGAGCAGTACTTC; CDR3 protein: CASSSLGTGERYEQYF
J gene: TRBJ2-7; V gene: TRBV12-3/TRBV12-4; D gene: TRBD1; clone size: -; CDR3 DNA: TGTGCCAGCAGTCGACAGGGTAAGGTCTACGAGCAGTACTTC; CDR3 protein: CASSRQGKVYEQYF
J gene: TRBJ2-7; V gene: TRBV28; D gene: TRBD2; clone size: few; CDR3 DNA: TGTGCCAGCAGTTCACACCTCCTAGCGGGGGTCTACGAGCAGTACTTC; CDR3 protein: CASSSHLLAGVYEQYF
J gene: TRBJ2-7; V gene: TRBV5-1; D gene: -; clone size: many; CDR3 DNA: TGCGCCAGCAGCTTGGAACGGCGAGCCTACGAGCAGTACTTC; CDR3 protein: CASSLERRAYEQYF
J gene: TRBJ2-5; V gene: TRBV3-1; D gene: -; clone size: many; CDR3 DNA: TGTGCCAGCAGCCAAGAGGGGGTTATCCAAGAGACCCAGTACTTC; CDR3 protein: CASSQEGVIQETQYF
J gene: TRBJ2-7; V gene: TRBV29-1; D gene: TRBD1; clone size: -; CDR3 DNA: TGCAGCGTGAGGGGGACAGGGTTCTACGAGCAGTACTTC; CDR3 protein: CSVRGTGFYEQYF
J gene: TRBJ2-5; V gene: TRBV5-1; D gene: -; clone size: -; CDR3 DNA: TGCGCCAGCAGCTTGAACACACAGGGTGGAGAGACCCAGTACTTC; CDR3 protein: CASSLNTQGGETQYF
J gene: TRBJ2-2; V gene: TRBV15; D gene: -; clone size: many; CDR3 DNA: TGTGCCACCAGTAGAGTGGGGGGCAGCTTAAACACCGGGGAGCTGTTTTTT; CDR3 protein: CATSRVGGSLNTGELFF
J gene: TRBJ2-1; V gene: TRBV20-1; D gene: -; clone size: -; CDR3 DNA: TGCAGTGCTAGACCAACTAGTCGGAATGAGCAGTTCTTC; CDR3 protein: CSARPTSRNEQFF
J gene: TRBJ1-2; V gene: TRBV7-2; D gene: -; clone size: -; CDR3 DNA: TGTGCCAGCAGCGACGGGGCCGACCTGAGCTATGGCTACACCTTC; CDR3 protein: CASSDGADLSYGYTF
J gene: TRBJ1-2; V gene: TRBV5-1; D gene: -; clone size: many; CDR3 DNA: TGCGCCAGCAGGACGGAGGTTGGCTATGGCTACACCTTC; CDR3 protein: CASRTEVGYGYTF
J gene: TRBJ2-5; V gene: TRBV7-3; D gene: -; clone size: many; CDR3 DNA: TGTGCCAGCAGCTTAACAGGGGCAGGAGAGACCCAGTACTTC; CDR3 protein: CASSLTGAGETQYF
J gene: TRBJ2-3; V gene: TRBV29-1; D gene: TRBD1; clone size: many; CDR3 DNA: TGCAGCGTCCGGACAGGGGGCGGCACAGATACGCAGTATTTT; CDR3 protein: CSVRTGGGTDTQYF
J gene: TRBJ2-5; V gene: TRBV5-1; D gene: -; clone size: -; CDR3 DNA: TGCGCCAGCAGCAAGGATATAGGCATGGGACCCCAAGAGACCCAGTACTTC; CDR3 protein: CASSKDIGMGPQETQYF
J gene: TRBJ1-1; V gene: TRBV24-1; D gene: -; clone size: -; CDR3 DNA: TGTGCCACCAGTGATTCCCCCGGGGGTGAAGCTTTCTTT; CDR3 protein: CATSDSPGGEAFF
J gene: TRBJ2-7; V gene: TRBV12-3/TRBV12-4; D gene: -; clone size: once; CDR3 DNA: TGTGCCAGCAGTTTAGCCGGGAACCTACGGGACGAGCAGTACTTC; CDR3 protein: CASSLAGNLRDEQYF
J gene: TRBJ2-7; V gene: TRBV7-2; D gene: TRBD2; clone size: many; CDR3 DNA: TGTGCCAGCAGCTTACCCAGCGGGAGCCACGAGCAGTACTTC; CDR3 protein: CASSLPSGSHEQYF
J gene: TRBJ2-1; V gene: TRBV29-1; D gene: -; clone size: many; CDR3 DNA: TGCAGCGTTGGTGGGGGAGCCTACAATGAGCAGTTCTTC; CDR3 protein: CSVGGGAYNEQFF
J gene: TRBJ2-1; V gene: TRBV20-1; D gene: TRBD2; clone size: many; CDR3 DNA: TGCAGTGCTAGACCGCGGGGGGTACAATACAATGAGCAGTTCTTC; CDR3 protein: CSARPRGVQYNEQFF
J gene: TRBJ1-6; V gene: TRBV12-3/TRBV12-4; D gene: -; clone size: many; CDR3 DNA: TGTGCCAGCAGTTTAGCGGGACTAAAGAGAGGGTCACCCCTCCACTTT; CDR3 protein: CASSLAGLKRGSPLHF
J gene: TRBJ2-1; V gene: TRBV29-1; D gene: -; clone size: many; CDR3 DNA: TGCAGCGTTGAAGGATACCTCTGGGGGGAAAGCTCCTACAATGAGCAGTTCTTC; CDR3 protein: CSVEGYLWGESSYNEQFF
J gene: TRBJ1-1; V gene: TRBV10-3; D gene: -; clone size: many; CDR3 DNA: TGTGCCATCAGCCCCACCACAGCCGGCAGCACTGAAGCTTTCTTT; CDR3 protein: CAISPTTAGSTEAFF
J gene: TRBJ2-5; V gene: TRBV2; D gene: -; clone size: few; CDR3 DNA: TGTGCCAGCAGGGGCAGCCAAGAGACCCAGTACTTC; CDR3 protein: CASRGSQETQYF
J gene: TRBJ1-5; V gene: TRBV7-6; D gene: -; clone size: -; CDR3 DNA: TGTGCCAGCAGCTTAGTAGCGGGGAAAAATCAGCCCCAGCATTTT; CDR3 protein: CASSLVAGKNQPQHF
J gene: TRBJ2-7; V gene: TRBV12-3/TRBV12-4; D gene: -; clone size: many; CDR3 DNA: TGTGCCAGCAGGCCCTCCTCCTTGACAGAGCAGTACTTC; CDR3 protein: CASRPSSLTEQYF
J gene: TRBJ2-3; V gene: TRBV24-1; D gene: TRBD2; clone size: few; CDR3 DNA: TGTGCCACCAGTGATTCCGCTAGCGGGAGGACAGATACGCAGTATTTT; CDR3 protein: CATSDSASGRTDTQYF
J gene: TRBJ2-2; V gene: TRBV9; D gene: -; clone size: -; CDR3 DNA: TGTGCCAGCTCCCATGGAGGGGGTCCTTTTTCCGGGGAGCTGTTTTTT; CDR3 protein: CASSHGGGPFSGELFF
J gene: TRBJ1-2; V gene: TRBV7-9; D gene: -; clone size: few; CDR3 DNA: TGTGCCAGCAGCTCCTCCGGGACGCCCCCGGGCTACACCTTC; CDR3 protein: CASSSSGTPPGYTF
J gene: TRBJ2-1; V gene: TRBV7-9; D gene: -; clone size: few; CDR3 DNA: TGTGCCAGCAGCCCAGACGATGAGCAGTTCTTC; CDR3 protein: CASSPDDEQFF
J gene: TRBJ2-1; V gene: TRBV5-1; D gene: TRBD1; clone size: -; CDR3 DNA: TGCGCCAGCAGCCCGGGACAGCGTCTCTCCTACAATGAGCAGTTCTTC; CDR3 protein: CASSPGQRLSYNEQFF
J gene: TRBJ1-5; V gene: TRBV7-9; D gene: -; clone size: few; CDR3 DNA: TGTGCCAGCAGCCTAAAAGGCGGGAGCAATCAGCCCCAGCATTTT; CDR3 protein: CASSLKGGSNQPQHF
J gene: TRBJ2-5; V gene: TRBV12-3/TRBV12-4; D gene: -; clone size: -; CDR3 DNA: TGTGCCAGCAGTTTTGGTGGGTTGGAGACCCAGTACTTC; CDR3 protein: CASSFGGLETQYF
J gene: TRBJ2-3; V gene: TRBV7-3; D gene: TRBD1; clone size: -; CDR3 DNA: TGTGCCAGCAGCTTAACCGGGACAGGGGGCATACTAGGTACGCAGTATTTT; CDR3 protein: CASSLTGTGGILGTQYF
J gene: TRBJ2-7; V gene: TRBV29-1; D gene: TRBD2; clone size: -; CDR3 DNA: TGCAGCGTTGAAGAAGAGGCGGGGGGCTACGAGCAGTACTTC; CDR3 protein: CSVEEEAGGYEQYF
J gene: TRBJ1-1; V gene: TRBV7-2; D gene: -; clone size: -; CDR3 DNA: TGTGCCAGCAGCCCCGAGTTAGGGGGGCCTTTCTTT; CDR3 protein: CASSPELGGPFF
J gene: TRBJ1-3; V gene: TRBV9; D gene: -; clone size: -; CDR3 DNA: TGTGCCAGCAGCGGCGGTGGGGGACTCGGAAACACCATATATTTT; CDR3 protein: CASSGGGGLGNTIYF
J gene: TRBJ2-7; V gene: TRBV18; D gene: -; clone size: -; CDR3 DNA: TGTGCCAGCTCACCAGGCGGTCTTAACTACGAGCAGTACTTC; CDR3 protein: CASSPGGLNYEQYF
J gene: TRBJ2-1; V gene: TRBV5-1; D gene: TRBD2; clone size: -; CDR3 DNA: TGCGCCAGCAGGTTGGCGGGAGAAGGCTACAATGAGCAGTTCTTC; CDR3 protein: CASRLAGEGYNEQFF
J gene: TRBJ2-5; V gene: TRBV5-1; D gene: -; clone size: many; CDR3 DNA: TGCGCCAGCAGCTTGGGGCGCAGGGTAAGGGAGACCCAGTACTTC; CDR3 protein: CASSLGRRVRETQYF
J gene: TRBJ1-1; V gene: TRBV7-2; D gene: -; clone size: -; CDR3 DNA: TGTGCCAGCAGCTTAGCGGTATGGAACACTGAAGCTTTCTTT; CDR3 protein: CASSLAVWNTEAFF
J gene: TRBJ2-2; V gene: TRBV19; D gene: TRBD1; clone size: -; CDR3 DNA: TGTGCCAGTAGTATAAAAGGACAGGGGAACGGGGAGCTGTTTTTT; CDR3 protein: CASSIKGQGNGELFF
J gene: TRBJ1-1; V gene: TRBV12-3/TRBV12-4; D gene: -; clone size: many; CDR3 DNA: TGTGCCAGCAGCCGATACGTGGGCACTGAAGCTTTCTTT; CDR3 protein: CASSRYVGTEAFF
J gene: TRBJ2-3; V gene: TRBV7-2; D gene: -; clone size: few; CDR3 DNA: TGTGCCAGCAGCCCACCTGGGACTGGCCGCACAGATACGCAGTATTTT; CDR3 protein: CASSPPGTGRTDTQYF
J gene: TRBJ1-1; V gene: TRBV5-1; D gene: TRBD1; clone size: many; CDR3 DNA: TGCGCCAGCAGCCCAGGACAGGGCGTGAACACTGAAGCTTTCTTT; CDR3 protein: CASSPGQGVNTEAFF
J gene: TRBJ2-5; V gene: TRBV28; D gene: -; clone size: few; CDR3 DNA: TGTGCCAGCAGTTTATACTCAGGGTATGAGACCCAGTACTTC; CDR3 protein: CASSLYSGYETQYF
J gene: TRBJ2-7; V gene: TRBV7-2; D gene: -; clone size: many; CDR3 DNA: TGTGCCAGCAGCTCCCTCTACGAGCAGTACTTC; CDR3 protein: CASSSLYEQYF
J gene: TRBJ1-5; V gene: TRBV28; D gene: -; clone size: few; CDR3 DNA: TGTGCCGCCGCATGGGGCCAGGGCAATCAGCCCCAGCATTTT; CDR3 protein: CAAAWGQGNQPQHF
J gene: TRBJ2-3; V gene: TRBV20-1; D gene: -; clone size: -; CDR3 DNA: TGCAGTGCTAGCGGAGGGGGGGGGAAGGCAGATACGCAGTATTTT; CDR3 protein: CSASGGGGKADTQYF
J gene: TRBJ2-1; V gene: TRBV7-2; D gene: TRBD2; clone size: many; CDR3 DNA: TGTGCCAGCAGATACACTAGCGGGGTTATCTCCTACAATGAGCAGTTCTTC; CDR3 protein: CASRYTSGVISYNEQFF